This passage covers 29 T cell receptor beta chains from one sample sequenced in a study of blood T cell repertoires in COVID-19. TCRdb's copy holds only in-frame clones and misses some; the assay was immunoSEQ multiplex PCR. The sample includes roughly 120,000 clones, roughly 85% of them seen just once. The sample comprised peripheral blood. The source of these receptors is an older woman with acute or convalescent COVID-19.

The chain combines TRBV6-1 with TRBJ1-5, with unresolved D. The CDR3 has 12 residues. Looked up from germline, CDR1 is MNHNS and CDR2 is SASEGT. Trimming pared 3 bases from V and 7 bases from J, leaving 7 bases between. The CDR3 DNA reads TGTGCCAGCAGTGATGCGGGGCAGCCCCAGCATTTT. This gives the protein CASSDAGQPQHF.

The rearrangement uses TRBV12-3 or TRBV12-4 and TRBJ1-2, with TRBD1 matching over 8 bases. The junction had 7 bases not matched to a gene; V was cut back by 8 bases and J by 8 bases. This CDR3 is built from 12 residues. This CDR3 is CASGQGKRGYTF. In DNA, the CDR3 is TGTGCCAGCGGACAGGGAAAACGAGGCTACACCTTC.

This sequence joins TRBV7-2 and TRBJ2-2; TRBD2 is a possible D gene (6 bases). With 3 bases removed from V and 6 bases from J, the gap between germline ends came to 17 bases. CDR3 length: 16 residues. Germline lookup yields CDR1 SGHTA and CDR2 FQGNSA. CDR3 region: CASSLLGGGGPGELFF. DNA of the CDR3: TGTGCCAGCAGCTTGTTAGGTGGGGGAGGTCCCGGGGAGCTGTTTTTT.

The DNA of the CDR3 is TGCGCCAGCAGCTCAGGGGGCGGGAATGAAAAACTGTTTTTT. Its protein is CASSSGGGNEKLFF. The rearrangement joins TRBV5-1 to TRBJ1-4, with 8 positions matching TRBD1. Germline CDR1 reads SGHRS; CDR2 reads YFSETQ. V was pared by 3 bases and J by 5 bases, with 3 bases of the junction left unmatched. The CDR3 sequence is 14 residues long.

V usage is TRBV3-1 (or the pseudogene TRBV3-2) and J usage is TRBJ2-1, with a tentative D call TRBD1 (5 bases). V dropped 5 bases and J dropped 5 bases, with 13 bases sitting between them. Germline V gives CDR1 LGHDT, CDR2 YNNKEL (reference sequence). The CDR3 extends over 14 amino acids. CDR3 sequence reads: CASSTIWGHNEQFF. The CDR3 bases are TGTGCCAGCAGCACCATTTGGGGCCACAATGAGCAGTTCTTC.

The J gene is TRBJ1-4, the V gene TRBV7-3; the D gene is possibly TRBD1 (6 bases). V was pared by 2 bases and J by 3 bases, with 10 bases between. The CDR3 runs to 15 residues. CDR1 is SGHTA, CDR2 FQGTGA, per germline. CDR3 coding DNA: TGTGCCAGCAGCTTAGGGGGCAGACCTAATGAAAAACTGTTTTTT. Its translation is CASSLGGRPNEKLFF.

About this clone itself: The junction and the germline gene differ at one end; a read error may be behind it. V and J are TRBV5-4 and TRBJ1-2; 7 bases agree with TRBD1. Germline V gene sequence: CDR1 SGHNT, CDR2 YYREEE (reference sequence). The CDR3 totals 13 residues. The CDR3 here is CASSFGQTGQNYF. The CDR3 DNA reads TGTGCCAGCAGCTTCGGACAGACAGGGCAAAACTACTTC.

V gene TRBV19 combines with J gene TRBJ2-1, with 7 positions matching TRBD2. The junction had 8 bases not matched to a gene; V was cut back by 4 bases and J by 2 bases. CDR1 LNHDA and CDR2 SQIVND come from the germline V gene (reference sequence). This CDR3 is 16 amino acids long. Here the CDR3 reads CASSRVGGPPYNEQFF. The CDR3 bases are TGTGCCAGTAGTAGAGTGGGAGGGCCTCCCTACAATGAGCAGTTCTTC.

The V call is TRBV6-5, the J call TRBJ1-5; TRBD1 matches 11 bases. Germline V gene lookup returns CDR1 MNHEY and CDR2 SVGAGI. Unmatched junction bases numbered 7, after V lost 4 bases and J lost 5 bases. The CDR3 runs 16 residues. In DNA, the CDR3 is TGTGCCAGCAGTTCCAAGGACAGGGGGCATCATCAGCCCCAGCATTTT. Amino acid sequence: CASSSKDRGHHQPQHF.

The chain links TRBV28 to TRBJ1-4; the D gene is possibly TRBD1 (5 bases). Trimming removed 5 bases from V and 7 bases from J, with 11 bases in between. This CDR3 spans 13 amino acids. Germline CDR1 MDHEN, CDR2 SYDVKM. The CDR3 coding sequence is TGTGCCAGCAGTGGGGGGGGTCCTGAAAAACTGTTTTTT. Protein product: CASSGGGPEKLFF.

This clone was seen only once. The CDR3 nucleotides read TGTGCCAGCAGCTTAAGGGGGACAGGGAGAAACACCATATATTTT. It yields the protein CASSLRGTGRNTIYF. J is TRBJ1-3 and V is TRBV5-6; 9 nucleotides match TRBD1. With V trimmed by 2 bases and J by 5 bases, 5 bases remained unmatched. Germline V gene lookup returns CDR1 SGHDT and CDR2 YYEEEE. The CDR3 is 15 residues long.

The chain combines TRBV5-1 with TRBJ2-5; 7 bases map to TRBD1. Looked up from germline, CDR1 is SGHRS and CDR2 is YFSETQ. Trimming took 2 bases from V and 3 from J; bases not matched to a gene: 4. This CDR3 comprises 14 residues. Here the CDR3 reads CASSFRTGEETQYF. The DNA for the CDR3 is TGCGCCAGCAGCTTTAGGACAGGAGAAGAGACCCAGTACTTC.

This sequence joins TRBV28 and TRBJ1-2; 7 nucleotides agree with TRBD1. V trimming: 8 bases; J trimming: 6 bases; junction bases outside the gene matches: 6. The CDR3 contains 12 residues. The germline V gene encodes CDR1 MDHEN and CDR2 SYDVKM. The CDR3 here is CASRDSIHGYTF. The CDR3 nucleotides are TGTGCCAGCCGGGACAGCATTCATGGCTACACCTTC.

This chain uses TRBV7-3 with TRBJ2-1; TRBD2 agrees at 7 bases. CDR3 length equals 18 residues. The V gene end was trimmed by 0 bases and the J gene end by 7 bases; junction bases not matched to a gene: 15. Germline V gene data show CDR1 as SGHTA and CDR2 as FQGTGA. This CDR3 reads CASSLTSPGTTPGNEQFF. The CDR3 nucleotides are TGTGCCAGCAGCTTAACCTCCCCCGGGACTACTCCGGGGAATGAGCAGTTCTTC.

In this sample, this clone turned up once. This sequence joins TRBV29-1 and TRBJ2-4; TRBD2 matches at 10 bases. The CDR3 is made up of 17 amino acids. Germline assignment: CDR1 SQVTM and CDR2 ANQGSEA. V lost 5 bases, J lost 0 bases, and 10 bases stayed unmatched. The CDR3 DNA is TGCAGCGTTATGGGGCTAGCGGGGGACATAGCCAAAAACATTCAGTACTTC. The encoded protein is CSVMGLAGDIAKNIQYF.

This clone was observed a handful of times. This chain joins TRBV4-1 and TRBJ2-7; 7 bases are shared with TRBD1. The CDR3 spans 14 residues. V lost 7 bases, J lost 2 bases, and 8 bases stayed unmatched. Germline V gene data show CDR1 as MGHRA and CDR2 as YSYEKL. CDR3 coding DNA: TGCGCCAGCAAAGTTGGTCAGGGGGCCTACGAGCAGTACTTC. This translates into CASKVGQGAYEQYF.

The V call is TRBV2, the J call TRBJ1-5; tentatively, D is TRBD1 (6 bases). V lost 5 bases and J lost 7, with 15 bases in between. Germline V gives CDR1 SNHLY, CDR2 FYNNEI. This CDR3 spans 14 amino acids. The CDR3 bases are TGTGCCAGCAGTCTAAACAGGGTCGGACAGCCCCAGCATTTT. Protein product: CASSLNRVGQPQHF.

This clone was observed many times. The chain recombines TRBV6-5 with TRBJ2-7; D might be TRBD2 (7 bases). This CDR3 is built from 14 residues. Germline CDR1 MNHEY, CDR2 SVGAGI. V lost 6 bases and J 7 bases, leaving 19 bases between the germline ends. The CDR3 protein is CASSSSEGGNEQYF. The CDR3 DNA is TGTGCCAGCAGCTCCTCCGAGGGGGGGAATGAGCAGTACTTC.

This clone was observed a handful of times. The V and J genes are TRBV6-6 and TRBJ1-1; D might be TRBD1 (6 bases). The CDR3 extends over 14 amino acids. Trimming pared 6 bases from V and 1 base from J, leaving 12 bases between. CDR1 MNHNY and CDR2 SVGAGI come from the germline V gene (reference sequence). As DNA, the CDR3 is TGTGCCAGCAGCTCCGGGACACGGAACACTGAAGCTTTCTTT. Its protein product is CASSSGTRNTEAFF.

V and J are TRBV7-6 and TRBJ1-1; 11 bases map to TRBD1. The CDR3 sequence is 16 residues long. Germline V lookup: CDR1 SGHVS, CDR2 FNYEAQ. The junction had 10 bases not matched to a gene; V was cut back by 5 bases and J by 5 bases. The CDR3 protein is CASSRGQGVVGTEAFF. CDR3 in DNA: TGTGCCAGCAGCCGGGGACAGGGGGTAGTGGGTACTGAAGCTTTCTTT.

This clone has just a few counts. The chain uses TRBV30 and TRBJ1-6; D is perhaps TRBD1 (5 bases). This CDR3 region has 14 residues. Trimming stripped 4 bases from V and 9 bases from J, with 16 bases between. Germline V gene sequence: CDR1 GTSNPN, CDR2 SVGIG (reference sequence). The CDR3 nucleotides are TGTGCCTGGAATGAGGCAGGGAGGGGTTCACCCCTCCACTTT. Residues: CAWNEAGRGSPLHF.

V is TRBV15 and J is TRBJ2-3; unclear D gene. Germline-derived CDR1 and CDR2 are LNHNV and YYDKDF (reference sequence). This CDR3 spans 16 amino acids. V was cut by 0 bases and J by 1 base, with 11 bases left in between. The CDR3 spells CATSRDAMVGTDTQYF. Written as DNA, the CDR3 is TGTGCCACCAGCAGAGACGCTATGGTAGGCACAGATACGCAGTATTTT.

The V gene is TRBV7-3, the J gene TRBJ2-3, with a possible D match to TRBD2 (6 bases). In germline, CDR1 is SGHTA, CDR2 FQGTGA. With 3 bases removed from V and 4 bases from J, the gap between germline ends came to 14 bases. CDR3 length: 15 residues. The CDR3 DNA reads TGTGCCAGCAGCTTCGGACCCCGGAGGGCAGATACGCAGTATTTT. Its protein is CASSFGPRRADTQYF.

The chain uses TRBV6-2 or TRBV6-3 and TRBJ2-7; tentatively, D is TRBD2 (6 bases). Germline CDR1 is MNHEY and CDR2 is SVGEGT. The CDR3 loop spans 16 amino acids. V dropped 5 bases and J dropped 4 bases, with 21 bases sitting between them. The CDR3 DNA reads TGTGCCAGCAGTCCGGACGTCGGGACTGGGACGTACGAGCAGTACTTC. It translates to CASSPDVGTGTYEQYF.

V gene TRBV9 combines with J gene TRBJ1-1; a weak D match, TRBD1 (5 bases). The CDR3 loop spans 16 amino acids. The germline gives CDR1 SGDLS, CDR2 YYNGEE. V shed 4 bases and J shed 5 bases, with 21 bases lying between them. The DNA for the CDR3 is TGTGCCAGCAGCCCACCCGGGGAGGGAAGGGGTACTGAAGCTTTCTTT. Protein sequence: CASSPPGEGRGTEAFF.

The rearrangement uses TRBV25-1 and TRBJ2-6, with TRBD1 matching 9 bases. V shed 1 base and J 0 bases; nucleotides not matched to a gene: 4. The CDR3 has 18 residues. The germline CDR1 and CDR2 sequences are MGHDK and SYGVNS. In DNA, the CDR3 is TGTGCCAGCAGTGAATCGACAGGGGGGTTCTCTGGGGCCAACGTCCTGACTTTC. It codes for CASSESTGGFSGANVLTF.

The V call is TRBV19, the J call TRBJ2-7; maybe TRBD2 (7 bases). Germline V lookup: CDR1 LNHDA, CDR2 SQIVND (reference sequence). Trimming cost V 7 bases and J 2 bases, with 18 bases left between them. The CDR3 totals 15 residues. This CDR3 is CASNSGGGGTYEQYF. The CDR3 bases are TGTGCCAGTAACTCTGGGGGAGGGGGAACCTACGAGCAGTACTTC.

V is TRBV10-3 and J is TRBJ2-2, with a possible D match to TRBD1 (6 bases). The CDR3 is 13 residues long. Germline V gives CDR1 ENHRY, CDR2 SYGVKD. The ends were cut back, 7 bases at V and 6 bases at J, with 12 bases in the middle. CDR3 in DNA: TGTGCCATCAACGACAGGATGGCCGGGGAGCTGTTTTTT. Translation: CAINDRMAGELFF.

This clone was recorded once. The chain employs TRBV4-1 and TRBJ2-6, with D possibly TRBD1 on 6 matching bases. V was pared by 7 bases and J by 0 bases, with 16 bases between. This CDR3 spans 17 amino acids. The germline V gene has CDR1 MGHRA and CDR2 YSYEKL. In DNA, the CDR3 is TGCGCCAGCAACCCCAAGACAGGTTCCTCTGGGGCCAACGTCCTGACTTTC. Translated: CASNPKTGSSGANVLTF.